Listed below are T cell receptor beta chains from one sample, sequenced in a study of blood T cell repertoires in COVID-19. Only in-frame clones appear in the TCRdb table, and some are missing; sequencing was by immunoSEQ multiplex PCR. The sample has 110,000 to 150,000 clones; 75% to 90% are singletons. Sequenced sample: peripheral blood. The source is a woman between 45 and 60 years old with acute or convalescent COVID-19. Both conserved end residues are part of each CDR3. A D gene is named only where the DNA matches it firmly. Clone size appears in some rows only: once, few, many, or a class for an expanded clone.

abundance: NA
d_gene: TRBD1
v_gene: TRBV6-5
j_gene: TRBJ2-7
CDR3nt: TGTGCCAGCAGTTACACAAAGACAGGGGTCTACGAGCAGTACTTC
CDR3aa: CASSYTKTGVYEQYF

abundance: NA
d_gene: NA
v_gene: TRBV27
j_gene: TRBJ1-2
CDR3nt: TGTGCCAGCACGTTCGACCCGGACATCTATGGCTACACCTTC
CDR3aa: CASTFDPDIYGYTF

abundance: NA
d_gene: TRBD1
v_gene: TRBV7-6
j_gene: TRBJ1-4
CDR3nt: TGTGCCAGCAGCATAACAGGGGGGTTATCTAATGAAAAACTGTTTTTT
CDR3aa: CASSITGGLSNEKLFF

abundance: once
d_gene: NA
v_gene: TRBV19
j_gene: TRBJ1-2
CDR3nt: TGTGCCAGCTCTCCCGTCTGGCCCATAAACTATGGCTACACCTTC
CDR3aa: CASSPVWPINYGYTF

abundance: NA
d_gene: TRBD1
v_gene: TRBV27
j_gene: TRBJ1-5
CDR3nt: TGTGCCAGTTCAACAGGGGTACGTCAGCCCCAGCATTTT
CDR3aa: CASSTGVRQPQHF

abundance: NA
d_gene: NA
v_gene: TRBV16
j_gene: TRBJ1-4
CDR3nt: TGTGCCAGCAGCCAATCGATTCCGGGGGGTACCGGGGAAAAACTGTTTTTT
CDR3aa: CASSQSIPGGTGEKLFF

abundance: NA
d_gene: TRBD1
v_gene: TRBV28
j_gene: TRBJ1-2
CDR3nt: TGTGCCAGCAGTTTAGGGGACAGGGGGCGCAGGGGTGGCTACACCTTC
CDR3aa: CASSLGDRGRRGGYTF

abundance: NA
d_gene: NA
v_gene: TRBV27
j_gene: TRBJ2-7
CDR3nt: TGTGCCAGCAGAGATAGCGGAAGCTCCTACGAGCAGTACTTC
CDR3aa: CASRDSGSSYEQYF

abundance: NA
d_gene: TRBD2
v_gene: TRBV3-1/TRBV3-2
j_gene: TRBJ2-2
CDR3nt: TGTGCCAGCAGCCCCCGACTAGCGGCGAACACCGGGGAGCTGTTTTTT
CDR3aa: CASSPRLAANTGELFF

abundance: NA
d_gene: TRBD2
v_gene: TRBV4-1
j_gene: TRBJ2-3
CDR3nt: TGCGCCAGCAGCCAACACGGACTAGCGGGTGACACAGATACGCAGTATTTT
CDR3aa: CASSQHGLAGDTDTQYF